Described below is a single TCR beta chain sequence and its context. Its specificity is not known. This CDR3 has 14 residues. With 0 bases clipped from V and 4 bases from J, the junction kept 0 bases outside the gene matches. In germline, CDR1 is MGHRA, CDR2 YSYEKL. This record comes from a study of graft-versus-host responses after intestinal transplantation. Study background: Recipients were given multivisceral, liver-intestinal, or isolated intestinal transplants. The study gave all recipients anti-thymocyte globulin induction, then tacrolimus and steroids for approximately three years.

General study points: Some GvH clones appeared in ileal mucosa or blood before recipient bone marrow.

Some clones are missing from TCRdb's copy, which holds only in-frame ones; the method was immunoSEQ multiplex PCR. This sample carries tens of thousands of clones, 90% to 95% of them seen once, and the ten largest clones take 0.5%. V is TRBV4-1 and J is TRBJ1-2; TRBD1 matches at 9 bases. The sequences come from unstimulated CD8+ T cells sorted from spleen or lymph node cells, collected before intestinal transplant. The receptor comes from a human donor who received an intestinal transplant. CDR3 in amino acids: CASSQEGQGYGYTF. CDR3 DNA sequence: TGCGCCAGCAGCCAAGAGGGACAGGGCTATGGCTACACCTTC.